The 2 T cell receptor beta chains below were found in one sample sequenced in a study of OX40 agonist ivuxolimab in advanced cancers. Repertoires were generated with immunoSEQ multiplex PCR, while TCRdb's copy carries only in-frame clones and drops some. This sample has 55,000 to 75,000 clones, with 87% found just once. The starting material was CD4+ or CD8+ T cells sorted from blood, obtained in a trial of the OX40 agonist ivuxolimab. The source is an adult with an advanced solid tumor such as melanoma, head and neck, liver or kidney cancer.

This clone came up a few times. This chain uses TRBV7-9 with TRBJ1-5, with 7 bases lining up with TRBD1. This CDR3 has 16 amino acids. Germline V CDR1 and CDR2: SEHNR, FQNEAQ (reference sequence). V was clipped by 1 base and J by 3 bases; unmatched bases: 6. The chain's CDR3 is CASSLESGGYNQPQHF. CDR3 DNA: TGTGCCAGCAGCTTAGAATCAGGGGGTTACAATCAGCCCCAGCATTTT.

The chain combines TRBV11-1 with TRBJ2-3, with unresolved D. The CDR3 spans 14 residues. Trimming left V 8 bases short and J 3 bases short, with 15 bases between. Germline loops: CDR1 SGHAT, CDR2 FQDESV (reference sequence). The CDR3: CASGKGASTDTQYF. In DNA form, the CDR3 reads TGTGCCAGCGGAAAGGGCGCTTCAACAGATACGCAGTATTTT.